The sequence of this T cell receptor (beta chain) was determined in a study of T cells in Graves' hyperthyroidism and ophthalmopathy. Amplification of TCR beta CDR3 regions used RNA as the template. TCR CDR3 underwent first-round RT-PCR with the HTBI primer set. TCRdb reprocessed the multiplex PCR reads with MiXCR, giving one entry per CDR3 protein. The data contain over 350,000 distinct CDR3 sequences, 18% of them singletons. This clonotype was seen ten or more times. This CDR3 has 14 residues. V lost 1 base and J lost 4, with 10 bases in between. CDR1 KGHSH and CDR2 LQKENI come from the germline V gene.

Specimen: blood. The TCR sequence derives from a man between 18 and 29 years old with Graves' ophthalmopathy. The chain couples TRBV18 to TRBJ1-1; the D gene is possibly TRBD1 (6 bases). The CDR3 protein is CASSPRGQGTEAFF. As DNA, the CDR3 is TGTGCCAGCTCACCACGGGGGCAGGGCACTGAAGCTTTCTTT.